Listed below are T cell receptor beta chains from one sample, sequenced in a study of control samples from healthy donors and cancer patients. TCRdb's table, derived via immunoSEQ multiplex PCR, lists solely in-frame clones and lacks some. The sample gives tens of thousands of clones, less than 90% of which show up once; over 13% is in the top ten. Sample: blood. The receptors come from a woman in her sixties or seventies in good health. The CDR3 runs from the conserved cysteine through the conserved F or W. A D gene is named only where the DNA matches it firmly. Where a row states a size, it is once, few, many or the class of an expanded clone; other rows omit it.

D: TRBD2
size: .
J: TRBJ2-3
V: TRBV30
CDR3: CAWKIAGGTDTQYF
DNA: TGTGCCTGGAAGATAGCGGGGGGTACAGATACGCAGTATTTT

D: TRBD1
size: .
J: TRBJ2-3
V: TRBV5-1
CDR3: CASIETGALTDTQYF
DNA: TGCGCCAGCATCGAGACAGGGGCCCTCACAGATACGCAGTATTTT

D: TRBD1
size: .
J: TRBJ1-1
V: TRBV4-3
CDR3: CASSQGQGLNTEAFF
DNA: TGCGCCAGCAGCCAAGGACAGGGGCTGAACACTGAAGCTTTCTTT

D: .
size: .
J: TRBJ1-2
V: TRBV20-1
CDR3: CSAKGNYGYTF
DNA: TGCAGTGCTAAGGGCAACTATGGCTACACCTTC

D: TRBD2
size: .
J: TRBJ2-2
V: TRBV5-1
CDR3: CASSTGLAGGGIGTGELFF
DNA: TGCGCCAGCAGCACGGGACTAGCGGGAGGTGGTATCGGCACCGGGGAGCTGTTTTTT

D: .
size: .
J: TRBJ1-5
V: TRBV6-5
CDR3: CASSHGGGQPQHF
DNA: TGTGCCAGCAGTCACGGGGGAGGCCAGCCCCAGCATTTT

D: TRBD1
size: .
J: TRBJ1-1
V: TRBV9
CDR3: CASSTWDSNTEAFF
DNA: TGTGCCAGCAGCACTTGGGACAGCAACACTGAAGCTTTCTTT

D: .
size: .
J: TRBJ2-3
V: TRBV11-2
CDR3: CASSPPGTGTDTQYF
DNA: TGTGCCAGCAGCCCCCCCGGGACTGGGACAGATACGCAGTATTTT

D: .
size: once
J: TRBJ2-2
V: TRBV7-2
CDR3: CASSLATGGELFF
DNA: TGTGCCAGCAGCTTAGCGACGGGCGGGGAGCTGTTTTTT

D: .
size: .
J: TRBJ1-2
V: TRBV7-8
CDR3: CASSLERSGRSYTF
DNA: TGTGCCAGCAGCTTAGAACGTTCGGGACGAAGCTACACCTTC

D: TRBD1
size: once
J: TRBJ1-4
V: TRBV6-1
CDR3: CASSELGGGQENEKLFF
DNA: TGTGCCAGCAGTGAATTGGGCGGGGGACAGGAAAATGAAAAACTGTTTTTT

D: .
size: once
J: TRBJ1-1
V: TRBV14
CDR3: CASSPRPSNTEAFF
DNA: TGTGCCAGCAGCCCCCGCCCCTCGAACACTGAAGCTTTCTTT

D: .
size: .
J: TRBJ1-6
V: TRBV2
CDR3: CASSEAGGQRSPLHF
DNA: TGTGCCAGCAGTGAAGCGGGGGGGCAGAGATCACCCCTCCACTTT

D: .
size: .
J: TRBJ1-1
V: TRBV12-1
CDR3: CASRVQGAMWTEAFF
DNA: TGTGCCAGCAGAGTGCAGGGGGCGATGTGGACTGAAGCTTTCTTT

D: .
size: .
J: TRBJ2-3
V: TRBV6-4
CDR3: CASSDSATTDTQYF
DNA: TGTGCCAGCAGTGACTCGGCGACCACAGATACGCAGTATTTT

D: .
size: .
J: TRBJ1-2
V: TRBV7-9
CDR3: CASSLETRGEQNYGYTF
DNA: TGTGCCAGCAGCTTGGAAACCAGGGGAGAGCAGAACTATGGCTACACCTTC

D: .
size: .
J: TRBJ1-6
V: TRBV7-8
CDR3: CASSFSSRNSYNSPLHF
DNA: TGTGCCAGCAGCTTTAGCTCTCGGAACTCCTATAATTCACCCCTCCACTTT

D: .
size: once
J: TRBJ2-7
V: TRBV20-1
CDR3: CSASLGQEQYF
DNA: TGCAGTGCTAGCCTGGGCCAGGAGCAGTACTTC

D: .
size: once
J: TRBJ2-7
V: TRBV25-1
CDR3: CASRALTGTQYF
DNA: TGTGCCAGCAGGGCCCTAACAGGGACGCAGTACTTC

D: TRBD2
size: .
J: TRBJ2-1
V: TRBV29-1
CDR3: CSVIAGGLSYNEQFF
DNA: TGCAGCGTTATAGCGGGAGGGCTTTCCTACAATGAGCAGTTCTTC

D: .
size: .
J: TRBJ1-2
V: TRBV6-1
CDR3: CASSEARGLVGYTF
DNA: TGTGCCAGCAGTGAAGCCAGAGGGTTGGTTGGCTACACCTTC

D: .
size: .
J: TRBJ2-4
V: TRBV3-1/TRBV3-2
CDR3: CASSQTVRNIQYF
DNA: TGTGCCAGCAGCCAAACGGTGAGGAACATTCAGTACTTC

D: .
size: .
J: TRBJ2-7
V: TRBV4-1
CDR3: CASSQSEGSYEQYF
DNA: TGCGCCAGCAGCCAGTCCGAGGGCTCCTACGAGCAGTACTTC

D: .
size: .
J: TRBJ1-1
V: TRBV5-1
CDR3: CASSLAGLTEAFF
DNA: TGCGCCAGCAGCTTGGCCGGCCTCACTGAAGCTTTCTTT

D: TRBD2
size: .
J: TRBJ2-1
V: TRBV10-1
CDR3: CASSAGLPSGTSGGYEQFF
DNA: TGCGCCAGCAGTGCGGGACTTCCAAGCGGGACTAGCGGGGGGTATGAGCAGTTCTTC

D: .
size: few
J: TRBJ2-2
V: TRBV4-1
CDR3: CASSQVQGRGTGELFF
DNA: TGCGCCAGCAGCCAAGTTCAGGGTAGGGGAACCGGGGAGCTGTTTTTT

D: TRBD1
size: few
J: TRBJ1-3
V: TRBV7-2
CDR3: CASSLEPETGGNTIYF
DNA: TGTGCCAGCAGCTTAGAACCAGAGACAGGGGGAAACACCATATATTTT

D: TRBD1
size: .
J: TRBJ1-5
V: TRBV19
CDR3: CASRETGAYSNQPQHF
DNA: TGTGCCAGTAGAGAAACAGGGGCCTATAGCAATCAGCCCCAGCATTTT

D: .
size: .
J: TRBJ1-6
V: TRBV25-1
CDR3: CASTGRGYNSPLHF
DNA: TGTGCCAGCACAGGGAGGGGGTATAATTCACCCCTCCACTTT

D: .
size: .
J: TRBJ2-7
V: TRBV5-1
CDR3: CASSLDSGAQYF
DNA: TGCGCCAGCAGCTTGGATTCGGGGGCGCAGTACTTC

D: .
size: .
J: TRBJ2-2
V: TRBV18
CDR3: CASSPPGPGELFF
DNA: TGTGCCAGCTCACCACCAGGCCCCGGGGAGCTGTTTTTT

D: .
size: .
J: TRBJ2-7
V: TRBV12-3/TRBV12-4
CDR3: CASSSSGIYEQYF
DNA: TGTGCCAGCAGTTCCTCAGGGATATACGAGCAGTACTTC

D: .
size: .
J: TRBJ1-2
V: TRBV30
CDR3: CAWSAFAGFYGYTF
DNA: TGTGCCTGGAGTGCATTCGCGGGGTTCTATGGCTACACCTTC

D: TRBD1
size: .
J: TRBJ2-1
V: TRBV5-1
CDR3: CASSHSGQGAYNEQFF
DNA: TGCGCCAGCAGCCATTCAGGACAGGGGGCCTACAATGAGCAGTTCTTC

D: .
size: .
J: TRBJ2-6
V: TRBV2
CDR3: CAGQVLSGANVLTF
DNA: TGTGCCGGCCAAGTCCTTTCTGGGGCCAACGTCCTGACTTTC

D: TRBD1
size: few
J: TRBJ1-2
V: TRBV9
CDR3: CASSARDSPFYGYTF
DNA: TGTGCCAGCAGCGCCAGGGACAGTCCCTTCTATGGCTACACCTTC

D: .
size: .
J: TRBJ1-1
V: TRBV11-2
CDR3: CASSLGGKGSEAFF
DNA: TGTGCCAGCAGCTTAGGAGGAAAGGGATCTGAAGCTTTCTTT

D: TRBD1
size: .
J: TRBJ1-1
V: TRBV5-6
CDR3: CASSPSGQGGFSEAFF
DNA: TGTGCCAGCAGCCCCTCGGGACAGGGTGGCTTTTCTGAAGCTTTCTTT

D: .
size: .
J: TRBJ1-1
V: TRBV3-1/TRBV3-2
CDR3: CASSQLSNTEAFF
DNA: TGTGCCAGCAGCCAATTGTCGAACACTGAAGCTTTCTTT

D: TRBD1
size: medium-sized
J: TRBJ1-4
V: TRBV14
CDR3: CASSQDLGRGLREKLFF
DNA: TGTGCCAGCAGCCAAGATCTAGGAAGGGGGCTTCGTGAAAAACTGTTTTTT

D: TRBD1
size: .
J: TRBJ1-1
V: TRBV27
CDR3: CASKTGGLNTEAFF
DNA: TGTGCCAGCAAAACAGGGGGCTTGAACACTGAAGCTTTCTTT

D: .
size: .
J: TRBJ1-5
V: TRBV7-2
CDR3: CASSIGHSSNQPQHF
DNA: TGTGCCAGCAGCATCGGACATTCGAGCAATCAGCCCCAGCATTTT

D: .
size: .
J: TRBJ2-7
V: TRBV9
CDR3: CASSVGERAPQYF
DNA: TGTGCCAGCAGCGTAGGGGAGCGGGCCCCGCAGTACTTC

D: .
size: .
J: TRBJ1-1
V: TRBV7-9
CDR3: CASSRYGSNTEAFF
DNA: TGTGCCAGCAGCCGTTATGGCAGTAACACTGAAGCTTTCTTT

D: .
size: .
J: TRBJ1-5
V: TRBV18
CDR3: CASSQADTGRLDQPQHF
DNA: TGTGCCAGCTCACAAGCCGACACCGGGAGACTGGATCAGCCCCAGCATTTT

D: TRBD1
size: .
J: TRBJ1-2
V: TRBV3-1/TRBV3-2
CDR3: CASSQGTGTYTF
DNA: TGTGCCAGCAGCCAAGGGACAGGGACCTACACCTTC

D: .
size: .
J: TRBJ2-7
V: TRBV14
CDR3: CASSQADYEQYF
DNA: TGTGCCAGCAGCCAAGCTGACTACGAGCAGTACTTC

D: .
size: .
J: TRBJ1-4
V: TRBV19
CDR3: CASSIGPEKLFF
DNA: TGTGCCAGTAGTATCGGACCAGAAAAACTGTTTTTT